Here is one TCR beta chain with its context. These data are taken from a study of blood T cell repertoires in COVID-19. At the level of the study: Researchers got acute and convalescent COVID-19 samples from the United States, Italy and Spain.

Germline CDR1 is LGHDT and CDR2 is YNNKEL (reference sequence). With V trimmed by 0 bases and J by 4 bases, 8 bases remained unmatched. This CDR3 spans 17 amino acids. In the authors' methods: Counts of nucleated cells, estimated from reference gene primer amplification, were obtained. Assay: immunoSEQ multiplex PCR; the TCRdb copy retains only in-frame clones and omits some. That table is the source of V, J and clone size, and D and trimming were worked out from the DNA. The sample has 120,000 to 150,000 clones; around nine tenths are singletons. Sequencing used peripheral blood. This sequence was found in a human donor in a cohort sampled during active COVID-19. The V gene is TRBV3-1 (or the pseudogene TRBV3-2), the J gene TRBJ2-7; 11 nucleotides align to TRBD2. The CDR3 DNA is TGTGCCAGCAGCCAAGACGGCCTAGCGGGGGGCAGGTACGAGCAGTACTTC. It yields the protein CASSQDGLAGGRYEQYF.